These T cell receptor beta chains were read from a single sample in a study of blood T cells in healthy people across ages. In TCRdb, the 5' RACE reads were re-called with MiXCR into one record per CDR3 protein. This table holds around 940,000 distinct CDR3 sequences, about 53% found once. Input material: blood. Receptors originate from a woman aged 60 to 75 in good health. The CDR3 runs from the conserved cysteine through the conserved F or W. D genes are given only for firm matches. Not all rows give a size; the values are once, few, many and, for expanded clones, a class.

j_call: TRBJ2-3; clone_size: few; d_call: TRBD2; v_call: TRBV7-9; cdr3_aa: CASSLRLAGVTDTQYF; cdr3_nt: TGTGCCAGCAGTTTAAGACTAGCGGGAGTGACAGATACGCAGTATTTT
j_call: TRBJ1-4; clone_size: once; d_call: NA; v_call: TRBV2; cdr3_aa: CASSVSGRSNEKLFF; cdr3_nt: TGTGCCAGCAGTGTCTCGGGACGATCAAATGAAAAACTGTTTTTT
j_call: TRBJ2-7; clone_size: NA; d_call: TRBD1; v_call: TRBV5-1; cdr3_aa: CASSLGTGGFEQYF; cdr3_nt: TGCGCCAGCAGCTTGGGGACAGGGGGATTCGAGCAGTACTTC
j_call: TRBJ2-2; clone_size: NA; d_call: NA; v_call: TRBV9; cdr3_aa: CASSVVYTGELFF; cdr3_nt: TGTGCCAGCAGCGTAGTCTACACCGGGGAGCTGTTTTTT
j_call: TRBJ2-7; clone_size: NA; d_call: TRBD2; v_call: TRBV15; cdr3_aa: CATSRDPTKAGAGYEQYF; cdr3_nt: TGTGCCACCAGCAGAGATCCAACCAAAGCGGGAGCTGGGTACGAGCAGTACTTC
j_call: TRBJ2-4; clone_size: NA; d_call: NA; v_call: TRBV24-1; cdr3_aa: CATQGPQNIQYF; cdr3_nt: TGTGCCACCCAGGGACCCCAAAACATTCAGTACTTC
j_call: TRBJ1-2; clone_size: few; d_call: NA; v_call: TRBV28; cdr3_aa: CASSLQYYGYTF; cdr3_nt: TGTGCCAGCAGTTTACAGTACTATGGCTACACCTTC
j_call: TRBJ2-7; clone_size: NA; d_call: NA; v_call: TRBV6-2/TRBV6-3; cdr3_aa: CASSYGTSNNEQYF; cdr3_nt: TGTGCCAGCAGTTACGGTACGTCCAACAATGAGCAGTACTTC
j_call: TRBJ2-3; clone_size: NA; d_call: NA; v_call: TRBV4-1; cdr3_aa: CASSQPTGSLSRDTQYF; cdr3_nt: TGCGCCAGCAGCCAACCCACGGGGTCTCTCTCTCGGGATACGCAGTATTTT
j_call: TRBJ2-1; clone_size: NA; d_call: TRBD1; v_call: TRBV20-1; cdr3_aa: CSARVQLGQGTVRHEQFF; cdr3_nt: TGCAGTGCTAGAGTCCAGTTAGGACAGGGGACTGTACGTCATGAGCAGTTCTTC
j_call: TRBJ1-1; clone_size: once; d_call: NA; v_call: TRBV25-1; cdr3_aa: CASARGSEAFF; cdr3_nt: TGTGCCAGTGCTAGGGGCTCTGAAGCTTTCTTT
j_call: TRBJ1-2; clone_size: NA; d_call: NA; v_call: TRBV20-1; cdr3_aa: CSANSRTSYGYTF; cdr3_nt: TGCAGTGCTAACAGCCGAACTTCCTATGGCTACACCTTC
j_call: TRBJ2-4; clone_size: NA; d_call: NA; v_call: TRBV28; cdr3_aa: CASSLTARVQNIQYF; cdr3_nt: TGTGCCAGCAGTTTAACGGCCAGGGTCCAAAACATTCAGTACTTC
j_call: TRBJ2-1; clone_size: NA; d_call: TRBD2; v_call: TRBV5-5; cdr3_aa: CASSHLALAGRAGDEQFF; cdr3_nt: TGTGCCAGCAGCCACCTGGCGTTAGCGGGGAGGGCTGGCGATGAGCAGTTCTTC
j_call: TRBJ2-1; clone_size: NA; d_call: NA; v_call: TRBV29-1; cdr3_aa: CSVERANEQFF; cdr3_nt: TGCAGCGTTGAACGGGCCAATGAGCAGTTCTTC
j_call: TRBJ2-7; clone_size: few; d_call: TRBD2; v_call: TRBV15; cdr3_aa: CATSTGLAKTYEQYF; cdr3_nt: TGTGCCACCAGCACGGGACTAGCTAAAACCTACGAGCAGTACTTC
j_call: TRBJ2-1; clone_size: NA; d_call: NA; v_call: TRBV29-1; cdr3_aa: CSVELELQETQFF; cdr3_nt: TGCAGCGTTGAGTTGGAACTCCAAGAGACCCAGTTCTTC
j_call: TRBJ2-7; clone_size: NA; d_call: NA; v_call: TRBV29-1; cdr3_aa: CSAVGLYEQYF; cdr3_nt: TGCAGCGCCGTGGGGCTATACGAGCAGTACTTC
j_call: TRBJ1-2; clone_size: NA; d_call: NA; v_call: TRBV7-9; cdr3_aa: CASSISPISQGFLHGYTF; cdr3_nt: TGTGCCAGCAGCATTTCCCCAATAAGCCAGGGGTTTCTACATGGCTACACCTTC
j_call: TRBJ2-3; clone_size: few; d_call: NA; v_call: TRBV20-1; cdr3_aa: CSARKDSIMSTDTQYF; cdr3_nt: TGCAGTGCTAGAAAGGACTCCATCATGAGCACAGATACGCAGTATTTT
j_call: TRBJ1-2; clone_size: NA; d_call: TRBD1; v_call: TRBV6-5; cdr3_aa: CASRPTGQFLYGYTF; cdr3_nt: TGTGCCAGCAGACCTACGGGACAGTTCCTCTATGGCTACACCTTC
j_call: TRBJ2-7; clone_size: few; d_call: NA; v_call: TRBV7-9; cdr3_aa: CASSFLGGVGSYEQYF; cdr3_nt: TGTGCCAGCAGCTTCCTCGGAGGCGTCGGGTCATACGAGCAGTACTTC
j_call: TRBJ2-3; clone_size: NA; d_call: TRBD2; v_call: TRBV27; cdr3_aa: CASSFQSEAGGTDTQYF; cdr3_nt: TGTGCCAGCAGTTTCCAATCTGAAGCGGGAGGTACAGATACGCAGTATTTT
j_call: TRBJ2-1; clone_size: NA; d_call: NA; v_call: TRBV7-3; cdr3_aa: CASSLSGTGNEQFF; cdr3_nt: TGTGCCAGCAGCTTAAGCGGGACCGGGAATGAGCAGTTCTTC
j_call: TRBJ2-1; clone_size: NA; d_call: TRBD2; v_call: TRBV12-3/TRBV12-4; cdr3_aa: CASRSSGRASDAFF; cdr3_nt: TGTGCCAGCAGGTCTAGCGGGAGGGCCTCTGATGCGTTCTTC
j_call: TRBJ1-5; clone_size: NA; d_call: TRBD1; v_call: TRBV5-6; cdr3_aa: CASSLRTGGDWQPQHF; cdr3_nt: TGTGCCAGCAGCTTACGGACAGGGGGCGATTGGCAGCCCCAGCATTTT
j_call: TRBJ2-5; clone_size: NA; d_call: TRBD1; v_call: TRBV2; cdr3_aa: CASLIETGGQVRETQYF; cdr3_nt: TGTGCCAGTCTCATAGAGACAGGGGGTCAGGTTCGAGAGACCCAGTACTTC
j_call: TRBJ2-7; clone_size: NA; d_call: NA; v_call: TRBV30; cdr3_aa: CAWSLALQDLNEQYF; cdr3_nt: TGTGCCTGGTCCCTGGCTTTACAAGATCTCAACGAGCAGTACTTC
j_call: TRBJ1-2; clone_size: NA; d_call: TRBD1; v_call: TRBV25-1; cdr3_aa: CASKEQGANYGYTF; cdr3_nt: TGTGCCAGCAAAGAACAGGGGGCTAACTATGGCTACACCTTC
j_call: TRBJ2-5; clone_size: NA; d_call: TRBD2; v_call: TRBV6-1; cdr3_aa: CASMVSGRETQYF; cdr3_nt: TGTGCCAGTATGGTTAGCGGGAGGGAGACCCAGTACTTC
j_call: TRBJ2-1; clone_size: NA; d_call: TRBD2; v_call: TRBV4-1; cdr3_aa: CAGSHPSGGYSEQFF; cdr3_nt: TGCGCCGGCAGCCACCCTAGCGGGGGGTACAGTGAGCAGTTCTTC
j_call: TRBJ2-7; clone_size: many; d_call: TRBD1; v_call: TRBV29-1; cdr3_aa: CSTGDSAYEQYF; cdr3_nt: TGCAGCACCGGGGACAGCGCCTACGAGCAGTACTTC
j_call: TRBJ2-3; clone_size: NA; d_call: NA; v_call: TRBV29-1; cdr3_aa: CSVEDGTDTQYF; cdr3_nt: TGCAGCGTTGAAGACGGAACAGATACGCAGTATTTT
j_call: TRBJ1-2; clone_size: few; d_call: TRBD1; v_call: TRBV13; cdr3_aa: CASSSTGGVGYTF; cdr3_nt: TGTGCCAGCAGCTCGACAGGGGGAGTTGGCTACACCTTC
j_call: TRBJ2-3; clone_size: few; d_call: TRBD2; v_call: TRBV9; cdr3_aa: CASSVDLADTDTQYF; cdr3_nt: TGTGCCAGCAGCGTAGATCTAGCGGACACAGATACGCAGTATTTT
j_call: TRBJ1-3; clone_size: NA; d_call: NA; v_call: TRBV10-3; cdr3_aa: CAISDGVGPSGNTIYF; cdr3_nt: TGTGCCATCAGTGATGGGGTAGGACCCTCTGGAAACACCATATATTTT
j_call: TRBJ2-1; clone_size: NA; d_call: TRBD2; v_call: TRBV29-1; cdr3_aa: CSYSGNYNEQFF; cdr3_nt: TGCAGTTATAGCGGGAACTACAATGAGCAGTTCTTC
j_call: TRBJ2-1; clone_size: few; d_call: TRBD2; v_call: TRBV29-1; cdr3_aa: CSVGRGFGDEQFF; cdr3_nt: TGCAGCGTCGGGAGGGGGTTCGGGGATGAGCAGTTCTTC
j_call: TRBJ2-1; clone_size: NA; d_call: TRBD2; v_call: TRBV27; cdr3_aa: CASAGLAGKSSYNEQFF; cdr3_nt: TGTGCCAGCGCGGGACTAGCGGGAAAAAGCTCCTACAATGAGCAGTTCTTC
j_call: TRBJ2-5; clone_size: few; d_call: NA; v_call: TRBV7-7; cdr3_aa: CASSQTDSSRTQYF; cdr3_nt: TGTGCCAGCAGTCAGACGGACAGCAGTCGGACCCAGTACTTC
j_call: TRBJ2-3; clone_size: NA; d_call: NA; v_call: TRBV5-1; cdr3_aa: CASSLRLSSTDTQYF; cdr3_nt: TGCGCCAGCAGCTTAAGACTGTCTAGCACAGATACGCAGTATTTT
j_call: TRBJ2-3; clone_size: NA; d_call: NA; v_call: TRBV5-1; cdr3_aa: CASSLDTRSTDTQYF; cdr3_nt: TGCGCCAGCAGCTTGGACACGCGTAGCACAGATACGCAGTATTTT
j_call: TRBJ2-1; clone_size: NA; d_call: NA; v_call: TRBV27; cdr3_aa: CASRLQTASYNEQFF; cdr3_nt: TGTGCCAGCAGGCTTCAGACAGCTTCCTACAATGAGCAGTTCTTC